This is a list of T cell receptor beta chains from one sample in a study of T-cell memory formation after mild COVID-19. TCRdb re-derived calls from the 5' RACE reads in MiXCR, one entry per CDR3 protein. The table records fewer than 150,000 distinct CDR3 sequences, about 5.9% of them present only once. The source material was PBMCs or a T cell subset sorted from them (not recorded which). These receptors were obtained from an adult woman who had mild COVID-19 (a few samples of this study predate the infection). Cell type and time point are not known. The CDR3 runs from the conserved cysteine through the conserved F or W. A D gene is named only where the DNA matches it firmly. Not every row has a clone size; where given, it reads once, few, many or a size class.

D | size | J | V | DNA | CDR3
TRBD1 | NA | TRBJ1-1 | TRBV14 | TGTGCCAGCAGCCAGGTGACAGGGGTAAGGACTGAAGCTTTCTTT | CASSQVTGVRTEAFF
NA | NA | TRBJ2-7 | TRBV12-3/TRBV12-4 | TGTGCCAGCAGAACCGACTACGAGCAGTACTTC | CASRTDYEQYF
NA | NA | TRBJ1-2 | TRBV5-1 | TGCGCCAGCAGCTTGGACAGGGCCGACTATGGCTACACCTTC | CASSLDRADYGYTF
TRBD2 | NA | TRBJ2-1 | TRBV7-3 | TGTGCCAGCGGTTTGGCGGGGGGGCCGAGTGAGCAGTTCTTC | CASGLAGGPSEQFF
TRBD1 | NA | TRBJ1-2 | TRBV4-3 | TGCGCCAGCAGCCAGAGCAGGGGGACACCGGAGATCTATGGCTACACCTTC | CASSQSRGTPEIYGYTF
NA | many | TRBJ2-2 | TRBV9 | TGTGCCAGCAGCGTAGCCGGGGAGCTGTTTTTT | CASSVAGELFF
NA | few | TRBJ1-5 | TRBV20-1 | TGCAGTGCTAGACCGGCGGAAGGGAATCAGCCCCAGCATTTT | CSARPAEGNQPQHF
TRBD1 | NA | TRBJ2-7 | TRBV29-1 | TGCAGCGTCGCCCCGGGACAGGGTATTAGCCGTGTCTTCTACGAGCAGTACTTC | CSVAPGQGISRVFYEQYF
TRBD2 | few | TRBJ2-3 | TRBV12-3/TRBV12-4 | TGTGCCAGCAGTGCACCGGGACTAGTGAGCACAGATACGCAGTATTTT | CASSAPGLVSTDTQYF
NA | few | TRBJ2-1 | TRBV28 | TGTGCCGCCAGCCAGGGACTGAATGAGCAGTTCTTC | CAASQGLNEQFF
NA | many | TRBJ1-6 | TRBV7-9 | TGTGCCAGCAGCAACCGTCAAAATTCACCCCTCCACTTT | CASSNRQNSPLHF
NA | NA | TRBJ2-3 | TRBV20-1 | TGCAGTGCGCCAGCAGGGGGAGGTAGCACAGATACGCAGTATTTT | CSAPAGGGSTDTQYF
TRBD2 | few | TRBJ2-7 | TRBV5-1 | TGCGCCAGCAGCATCGGACTAGCGGGAGGTTCCTACGAGCAGTACTTC | CASSIGLAGGSYEQYF
TRBD1 | few | TRBJ1-2 | TRBV6-5 | TGTGCCAGCAGGCTAAAGACAGGGTTGAGTGGCTACACCTTC | CASRLKTGLSGYTF
TRBD2 | NA | TRBJ2-1 | TRBV4-2 | TGTGCCAGCAGCCAAGAGGGGGGGGAGGGACTAGCGGGAACCGTCGGTAATGAGCAGTTCTTC | CASSQEGGEGLAGTVGNEQFF
NA | many | TRBJ2-2 | TRBV6-2/TRBV6-3 | TGTGCCAGCAGTTACGATTCACGGAATACCGGGGAGCTGTTTTTT | CASSYDSRNTGELFF
NA | NA | TRBJ2-4 | TRBV7-2 | TGTGCCAGCAGCTTAGTCTCTGGTTTCAAAAACATTCAGTACTTC | CASSLVSGFKNIQYF
NA | many | TRBJ2-5 | TRBV15 | TGTGCCACCAGCAGAGATGGCGGAAACTGGCGGATCGAAGAGACCCAGTACTTC | CATSRDGGNWRIEETQYF
TRBD2 | NA | TRBJ2-3 | TRBV5-1 | TGCGCCAGCAGCGAACGACTAGCGGCTAGCACAGATACGCAGTATTTT | CASSERLAASTDTQYF
NA | few | TRBJ1-5 | TRBV5-1 | TGCGCCAGCAGCTTGGCGCCAACCCCTAGCAATCAGCCCCAGCATTTT | CASSLAPTPSNQPQHF
NA | few | TRBJ2-1 | TRBV11-3 | TGTGCCAGCAGTGACCTACCTACAGGCGATGAGCAGTTCTTC | CASSDLPTGDEQFF
TRBD1 | many | TRBJ2-7 | TRBV24-1 | TGTGCCACCAGTGATTCCGGGACAGCACGGTACGAGCAGTACTTC | CATSDSGTARYEQYF
TRBD2 | NA | TRBJ2-7 | TRBV6-6 | TGTGCCAGCAGTTACGGGACTAGCGGGAGCTTTAACGAGCAGTACTTC | CASSYGTSGSFNEQYF
TRBD1 | few | TRBJ2-2 | TRBV27 | TGTGCCAGCAGGAGACAGGGTAATTCCGGGGAGCTGTTTTTT | CASRRQGNSGELFF
NA | many | TRBJ2-7 | TRBV9 | TGTGCCAGCAGCGTAGCTTCCCGTTCGGGCGGAACCGGGGAGCAGTACTTC | CASSVASRSGGTGEQYF
TRBD2 | many | TRBJ2-3 | TRBV7-6 | TGTGCCAGCATTCATAGGACTAGCAGTGTGACAGATACGCAGTATTTT | CASIHRTSSVTDTQYF
TRBD2 | many | TRBJ2-1 | TRBV11-2 | TGTGCCAGCAGCTTAGGGACTAGCGGCCTCAATGAGCAGTTCTTC | CASSLGTSGLNEQFF
NA | many | TRBJ2-2 | TRBV12-3/TRBV12-4 | TGTGCCAGCAGTTTCGGCGGGGCGAACACCGGGGAGCTGTTTTTT | CASSFGGANTGELFF
NA | few | TRBJ2-7 | TRBV19 | TGTGCCAGTACCACCATGTGGGGGGCGGACGAGCAGTACTTC | CASTTMWGADEQYF
TRBD1 | few | TRBJ2-7 | TRBV20-1 | TGCAGTGCTTCGGACAGGGGGACCTACGAGCAGTACTTC | CSASDRGTYEQYF
TRBD2 | many | TRBJ2-1 | TRBV29-1 | TGCAGCGTGGGGACTAGCGGGAGCTCCTACAATGAGCAGTTCTTC | CSVGTSGSSYNEQFF
TRBD1 | NA | TRBJ1-1 | TRBV12-3/TRBV12-4 | TGTGCCAGCAGTTTGGTTCAGGGGGTCACTGAAGCTTTCTTT | CASSLVQGVTEAFF
NA | many | TRBJ2-3 | TRBV20-1 | TGCAGTGCTAGACACCAGAGCACAGATACGCAGTATTTT | CSARHQSTDTQYF
TRBD2 | many | TRBJ2-1 | TRBV12-3/TRBV12-4 | TGTGCCAGCAGTGCCTCACGGGGGGGGTCGTACAATGAGCAGTTCTTC | CASSASRGGSYNEQFF
TRBD2 | NA | TRBJ2-1 | TRBV5-1 | TGCGCCAGCAGCTCAGGGACTAGCGGTGTTAAAGAGCAGTTCTTC | CASSSGTSGVKEQFF
NA | few | TRBJ2-3 | TRBV3-1 | TGTGCCAGCAGCCAAGGTCGGGGAGCCGGAGATACGCAGTATTTT | CASSQGRGAGDTQYF
NA | NA | TRBJ2-6 | TRBV5-1 | TGCGCCAGCAGCTACGGACAGTTCTCTGGGGCCAACGTCCTGACTTTC | CASSYGQFSGANVLTF
NA | few | TRBJ1-2 | TRBV6-2/TRBV6-3 | TGTGCCAGCAGATATCTCGGGGCGATTAACTATGGCTACACCTTC | CASRYLGAINYGYTF
NA | many | TRBJ2-3 | TRBV7-8 | TGTGCCAGCAGCTGGGGATTTAGCACAGATACGCAGTATTTT | CASSWGFSTDTQYF
TRBD2 | many | TRBJ2-7 | TRBV20-1 | TGCAGTGCTCCCGGACTAGCGGGCCCTCGGGCCTACGAGCAGTACTTC | CSAPGLAGPRAYEQYF
NA | few | TRBJ2-1 | TRBV5-1 | TGCGCCAGCAGCTTACCGACAGGGGCGGGAGGCGAGCAGTTCTTC | CASSLPTGAGGEQFF
TRBD2 | few | TRBJ2-1 | TRBV10-3 | TGTGCCATCAGTGAGTCACTAGCGGTGGGTGAGCAGTTCTTC | CAISESLAVGEQFF
NA | few | TRBJ1-3 | TRBV20-1 | TGCAGTGCTAGGCCAGGACATCTCTCTGGAAACACCATATATTTT | CSARPGHLSGNTIYF
NA | many | TRBJ1-3 | TRBV7-8 | TGTGCCAGCAGCTTAGCGGAATCTGGAAACACCATATATTTT | CASSLAESGNTIYF
NA | NA | TRBJ2-2 | TRBV19 | TGTGCCAGTAGATTTAAGGCAGGGTGGAACACCGGGGAGCTGTTTTTT | CASRFKAGWNTGELFF
NA | few | TRBJ2-3 | TRBV4-2 | TGTGCCAGCAGCCAAACACCGGGACTCGACAATACGCAGTATTTT | CASSQTPGLDNTQYF
NA | many | TRBJ2-5 | TRBV12-3/TRBV12-4 | TGTGCCAGCAGTTTAAGTACAGCGAAAGAGACCCAGTACTTC | CASSLSTAKETQYF
TRBD1 | many | TRBJ1-1 | TRBV20-1 | TGCAGTGCTAGATCGGACAGGCTGAACACTGAAGCTTTCTTT | CSARSDRLNTEAFF
NA | many | TRBJ2-5 | TRBV5-1 | TGCGCCAGCAGCTTGGCCGGGGGAATCGGAGAGACCCAGTACTTC | CASSLAGGIGETQYF
TRBD1 | few | TRBJ2-3 | TRBV12-3/TRBV12-4 | TGTGCCAGCAGTTTGGGACGGGACAGGACCGGGGGCACAGATACGCAGTATTTT | CASSLGRDRTGGTDTQYF
NA | many | TRBJ2-5 | TRBV7-2 | TGTGCCAGCAGCCGGGCTCAACCCCGTGTGACCCAGTACTTC | CASSRAQPRVTQYF
NA | many | TRBJ2-3 | TRBV20-1 | TGCAGTGCTAGAGCACCAAGTGGCGGGGGCTTGGGTACGCAGTATTTT | CSARAPSGGGLGTQYF
NA | few | TRBJ2-3 | TRBV7-2 | TGTGCCAGCAGCTCAACCCCTGGGGGGCCCAGCACAGATACGCAGTATTTT | CASSSTPGGPSTDTQYF